This T cell receptor (beta chain) was profiled in a study of cytomegalovirus exposure and HLA in healthy donors. Study-wide results and caveats: Later analysis identified several of the most significant clusters that appeared linked to common viral pathogens. Among the CMV-associated chains, three were confirmed in vitro as specific for CMV antigens. In a later analysis, TCR association rates varied by HLA locus: DRB1 most, HLA-C fewest.

As concerns this clone: The antigen is undetermined.

Primers for the PCR totalled 60 Vbeta and 13 Jbeta. Clones were sequenced by immunoSEQ multiplex PCR, and TCRdb holds only the in-frame ones, with some missing. The table has approximately 100,000 clones, roughly four fifths seen once; the top ten hold less than 2%. This CDR3 has 13 amino acids. The V gene end was trimmed by 5 bases and the J gene end by 6 bases; junction bases not matched to a gene: 4. In germline, CDR1 is MDHEN, CDR2 SYDVKM. The receptor was derived from a man aged 45-65 years in good health and CMV-seronegative. V usage is TRBV28 and J usage is TRBJ1-5; 7 bases are shared with TRBD1. The sample taken for sequencing was PBMCs. DNA of the CDR3: TGTGCCAGCAGTCCAGACAGGGCTCAGCCCCAGCATTTT. This codes for CASSPDRAQPQHF.